This T cell receptor beta chain is from a study of regulatory T cells in long-lasting Graves disease. There are 17 residues in the CDR3. Between the trimmed V and J ends, which lost 2 bases and 9 bases, there was a span of 22 bases. Germline V gene lookup returns CDR1 SGHAT and CDR2 FQNNGV. Time point of the sample: newly diagnosed GD, antithyroid drugs for less than 3 months. From PBMCs, RNA was extracted and then used to make the TCR library. Sequencing libraries for TCR beta were prepared with iRepertoire HTBI primers and Arm-PCR of CDR3 regions. As processed by the authors: Identified across the samples were around 62 TRBV segments and roughly 13 TRBJ segments. TCRdb analysed the multiplex PCR reads with MiXCR anew, one entry per CDR3 protein. The V and J calls were determined by TCRdb, not by the authors. The sample has 400,000 to 550,000 distinct CDR3 sequences; about 15% are singletons. This clonotype was observed many times.

These data were likewise used in another study, on T cells in Graves' hyperthyroidism and ophthalmopathy. As that report states: With the HTBI primer set, the TCR CDR3 went through a first round of RT-PCR.

This specimen was peripheral blood mononuclear cells (PBMCs), taken at new diagnosis, from a patient treated with antithyroid drugs. This clonotype originated in a woman in her thirties with Graves disease. The rearrangement uses TRBV11-2 and TRBJ2-2; D possibly corresponds to TRBD2 (5 bases). CDR3 region: CASSLRVFGGRGRELFF. For the CDR3, the DNA is TGTGCCAGCAGCTTACGGGTCTTCGGTGGGAGAGGAAGGGAGCTGTTTTTT.